A selection of T cell receptor beta chains follows, all from one sample in a study of beta chain features in type 1 diabetes. Data came from immunoSEQ multiplex PCR; TCRdb stores just in-frame clones and leaves some out. The table has a few hundred thousand clones, 25% to 30% seen once. Sequencing was carried out using central memory CD4+ T cells from blood. These receptors all come from a man between 25 and 39 years old in good health. Each CDR3 is given with its conserved first and last residue. The order of the fields is J gene, V gene, D gene, clone size, CDR3 protein, CDR3 DNA. The D gene is left open where the match is weak. Size is omitted from some rows. Given values are once, few, many or a class for expanded clones.

J gene: TRBJ2-3
V gene: TRBV30
D gene: -
clone size: -
CDR3 protein: CAWSWLITDTQYF
CDR3 DNA: TGTGCCTGGAGCTGGCTGATCACAGATACGCAGTATTTT

J gene: TRBJ2-1
V gene: TRBV2
D gene: -
clone size: -
CDR3 protein: CASTGYNEQFF
CDR3 DNA: TGTGCCAGCACAGGGTACAATGAGCAGTTCTTC

J gene: TRBJ2-1
V gene: TRBV7-9
D gene: TRBD2
clone size: -
CDR3 protein: CASSLKSLAGVNEQFF
CDR3 DNA: TGTGCCAGCAGCTTAAAGTCCCTAGCGGGGGTTAATGAGCAGTTCTTC

J gene: TRBJ2-7
V gene: TRBV15
D gene: -
clone size: many
CDR3 protein: CATSSGGSQGPYEQYF
CDR3 DNA: TGTGCCACCAGCAGTGGGGGGTCCCAAGGGCCCTACGAGCAGTACTTC

J gene: TRBJ2-1
V gene: TRBV29-1
D gene: TRBD1
clone size: few
CDR3 protein: CSVDPGTGGNEQFF
CDR3 DNA: TGCAGCGTTGACCCCGGGACAGGGGGCAATGAGCAGTTCTTC

J gene: TRBJ2-3
V gene: TRBV6-5
D gene: -
clone size: many
CDR3 protein: CASSSQLDGTDTQYF
CDR3 DNA: TGTGCCAGCAGCTCACAACTAGACGGCACAGATACGCAGTATTTT

J gene: TRBJ2-7
V gene: TRBV6-5
D gene: TRBD1
clone size: -
CDR3 protein: CASRRDREHSYEQYF
CDR3 DNA: TGTGCCAGCAGACGGGACAGGGAACATTCCTACGAGCAGTACTTC

J gene: TRBJ2-3
V gene: TRBV6-1
D gene: -
clone size: -
CDR3 protein: CASSERQGGGTDTQYF
CDR3 DNA: TGTGCCAGCAGTGAAAGACAGGGAGGGGGCACAGATACGCAGTATTTT

J gene: TRBJ2-1
V gene: TRBV7-9
D gene: -
clone size: -
CDR3 protein: CASSPSGGLNNEQFF
CDR3 DNA: TGTGCCAGCAGCCCCTCCGGGGGCCTAAACAATGAGCAGTTCTTC

J gene: TRBJ2-7
V gene: TRBV7-9
D gene: TRBD1
clone size: -
CDR3 protein: CASSLVTGKGQGRYEQYF
CDR3 DNA: TGTGCCAGCAGCTTAGTGACCGGCAAGGGACAGGGGAGATACGAGCAGTACTTC

J gene: TRBJ2-3
V gene: TRBV7-2
D gene: -
clone size: few
CDR3 protein: CASSLGRSTDTQYF
CDR3 DNA: TGTGCCAGCAGCCTGGGGCGTAGCACAGATACGCAGTATTTT

J gene: TRBJ1-5
V gene: TRBV21-1
D gene: -
clone size: -
CDR3 protein: CASSPGVGNQPQHF
CDR3 DNA: TGTGCCAGCAGCCCTGGGGTAGGCAATCAGCCCCAGCATTTT

J gene: TRBJ1-1
V gene: TRBV7-9
D gene: -
clone size: -
CDR3 protein: CASSLVGRGNTEAFF
CDR3 DNA: TGTGCCAGCAGCTTGGTCGGGAGGGGGAACACTGAAGCTTTCTTT

J gene: TRBJ2-1
V gene: TRBV30
D gene: TRBD1
clone size: -
CDR3 protein: CAWSGTGLGQEQFF
CDR3 DNA: TGTGCCTGGAGTGGAACGGGCCTGGGACAGGAGCAGTTCTTC

J gene: TRBJ1-2
V gene: TRBV28
D gene: -
clone size: once
CDR3 protein: CASSFGRSYGYTF
CDR3 DNA: TGTGCCAGCAGTTTCGGCAGGAGCTATGGCTACACCTTC

J gene: TRBJ1-3
V gene: TRBV18
D gene: -
clone size: few
CDR3 protein: CASSPQGLSGNTIYF
CDR3 DNA: TGTGCCAGCTCACCACAAGGGTTATCTGGAAACACCATATATTTT

J gene: TRBJ1-5
V gene: TRBV30
D gene: TRBD1
clone size: few
CDR3 protein: CAFNSGQGDQPQHF
CDR3 DNA: TGTGCCTTTAATTCTGGACAGGGCGACCAGCCCCAGCATTTT

J gene: TRBJ2-3
V gene: TRBV7-2
D gene: -
clone size: -
CDR3 protein: CASSFHGAGLTDTQYF
CDR3 DNA: TGTGCCAGCAGCTTCCATGGGGCCGGACTCACAGATACGCAGTATTTT

J gene: TRBJ2-3
V gene: TRBV5-1
D gene: -
clone size: -
CDR3 protein: CASSLRITQYF
CDR3 DNA: TGCGCCAGCAGCTTGAGAATTACGCAGTATTTT

J gene: TRBJ2-3
V gene: TRBV7-2
D gene: TRBD1
clone size: few
CDR3 protein: CASSLDTGQGKYF
CDR3 DNA: TGTGCCAGCAGCTTAGACACGGGACAGGGGAAGTATTTT

J gene: TRBJ2-6
V gene: TRBV27
D gene: -
clone size: many
CDR3 protein: CASSPWTPSTIRGGANVLTF
CDR3 DNA: TGTGCCAGCAGCCCCTGGACACCTTCGACCATACGAGGTGGGGCCAACGTCCTGACTTTC